The present T cell receptor (beta chain) was sequenced within a study of T cell changes during pregnancy in multiple sclerosis. CDR1 and CDR2 (germline): MDHEN, SYDVKM. Trimming took 2 bases from V and 0 from J; bases not matched to a gene: 7. This CDR3 has 17 amino acids. Data came from immunoSEQ multiplex PCR; TCRdb stores just in-frame clones and leaves some out. Of over 35,000 clones listed, approximately 94% are singletons. Source: CD8+ T cells from peripheral blood mononuclear cells, taken in the third trimester of pregnancy. This chain connects TRBV28 to TRBJ2-1; TRBD1 matches 7 bases. This TCR was recovered from a female donor with multiple sclerosis, enrolled in a pregnancy study. The DNA for the CDR3 is TGTGCCAGCAGTTTAGGGGACAGCCTTTTCTCCTACAATGAGCAGTTCTTC. This sequence encodes CASSLGDSLFSYNEQFF.